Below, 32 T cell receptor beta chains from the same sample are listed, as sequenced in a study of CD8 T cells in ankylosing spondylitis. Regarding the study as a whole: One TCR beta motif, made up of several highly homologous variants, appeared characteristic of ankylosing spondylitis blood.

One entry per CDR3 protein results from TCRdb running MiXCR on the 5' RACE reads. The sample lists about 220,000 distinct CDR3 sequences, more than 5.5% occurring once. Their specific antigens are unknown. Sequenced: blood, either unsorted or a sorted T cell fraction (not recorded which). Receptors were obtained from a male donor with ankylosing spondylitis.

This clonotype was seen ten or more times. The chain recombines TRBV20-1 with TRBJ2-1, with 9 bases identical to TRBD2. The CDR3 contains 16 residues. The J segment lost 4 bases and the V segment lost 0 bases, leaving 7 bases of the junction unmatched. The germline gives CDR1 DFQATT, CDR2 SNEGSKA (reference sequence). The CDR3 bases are TGCAGTGCTAGAGACCCAGCGGGGGGCGAATACAATGAGCAGTTCTTC. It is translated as CSARDPAGGEYNEQFF.

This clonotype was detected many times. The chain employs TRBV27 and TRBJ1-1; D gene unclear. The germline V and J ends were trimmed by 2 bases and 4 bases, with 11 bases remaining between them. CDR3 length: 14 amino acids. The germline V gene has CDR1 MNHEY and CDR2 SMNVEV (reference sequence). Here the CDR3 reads CASSLVFLSTEAFF. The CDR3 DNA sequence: TGTGCCAGCAGTTTAGTTTTCCTTAGCACTGAAGCTTTCTTT.

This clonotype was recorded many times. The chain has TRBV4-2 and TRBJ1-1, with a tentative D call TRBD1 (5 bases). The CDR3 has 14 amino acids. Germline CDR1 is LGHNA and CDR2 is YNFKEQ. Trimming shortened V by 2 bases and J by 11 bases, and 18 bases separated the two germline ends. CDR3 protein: CASSQSSARGKAFF. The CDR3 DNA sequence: TGTGCCAGCAGCCAATCCTCAGCGAGGGGAAAGGCTTTCTTT.

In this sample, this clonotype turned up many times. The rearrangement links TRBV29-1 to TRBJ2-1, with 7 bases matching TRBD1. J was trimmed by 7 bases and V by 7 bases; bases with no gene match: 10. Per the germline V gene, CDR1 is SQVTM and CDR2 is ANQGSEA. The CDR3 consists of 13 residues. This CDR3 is CSASARDRNEQFF. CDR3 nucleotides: TGCAGCGCTTCCGCCCGGGACAGAAATGAGCAGTTCTTC.

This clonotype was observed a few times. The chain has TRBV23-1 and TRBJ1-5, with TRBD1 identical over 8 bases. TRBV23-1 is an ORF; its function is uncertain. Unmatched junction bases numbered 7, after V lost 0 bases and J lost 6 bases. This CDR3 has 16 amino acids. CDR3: CASSQSGTGFSQPQHF. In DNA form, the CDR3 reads TGCGCCAGCAGTCAATCTGGGACAGGTTTTAGTCAGCCCCAGCATTTT.

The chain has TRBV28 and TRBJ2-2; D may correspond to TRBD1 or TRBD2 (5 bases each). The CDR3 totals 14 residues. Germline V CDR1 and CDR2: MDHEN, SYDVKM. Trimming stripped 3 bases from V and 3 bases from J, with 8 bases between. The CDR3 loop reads CASSFQGHTGELFF. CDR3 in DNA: TGTGCCAGCAGTTTTCAGGGACACACCGGGGAGCTGTTTTTT.

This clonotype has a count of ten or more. CDR3 sequence reads: CASETGGRNTGELFF. CDR3 nucleotide sequence: TGTGCCAGCGAGACGGGGGGTCGGAACACCGGGGAGCTGTTTTTT. The J gene is TRBJ2-2, the V gene TRBV6-2 or TRBV6-3; 7 nucleotides agree with TRBD2. This CDR3 contains 15 residues. V lost 8 bases, J lost 1 base, and 7 bases stayed unmatched. Germline loops: CDR1 MNHEY, CDR2 SVGEGT.

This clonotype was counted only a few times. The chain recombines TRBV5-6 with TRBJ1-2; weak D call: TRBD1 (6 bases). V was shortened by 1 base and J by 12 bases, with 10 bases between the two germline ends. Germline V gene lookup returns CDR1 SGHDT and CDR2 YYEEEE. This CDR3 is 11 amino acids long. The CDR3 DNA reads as TGTGCCAGCAGCTTGAGGGGGGTTGACACCTTC. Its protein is CASSLRGVDTF.

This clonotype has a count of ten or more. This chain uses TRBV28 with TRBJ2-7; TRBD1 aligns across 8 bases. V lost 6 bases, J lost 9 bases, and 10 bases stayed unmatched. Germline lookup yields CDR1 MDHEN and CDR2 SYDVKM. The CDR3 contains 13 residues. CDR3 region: CASSWDAGGGQYF. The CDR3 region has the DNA TGTGCCAGCAGCTGGGATGCAGGGGGCGGGCAGTACTTC.

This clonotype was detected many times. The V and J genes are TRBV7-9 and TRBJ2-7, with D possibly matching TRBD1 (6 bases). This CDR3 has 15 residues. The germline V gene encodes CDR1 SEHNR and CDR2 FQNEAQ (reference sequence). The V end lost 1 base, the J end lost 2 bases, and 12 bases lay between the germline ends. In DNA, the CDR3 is TGTGCCAGCAGCTTAGTGGACAGCCGACCCTACGAGCAGTACTTC. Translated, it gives CASSLVDSRPYEQYF.

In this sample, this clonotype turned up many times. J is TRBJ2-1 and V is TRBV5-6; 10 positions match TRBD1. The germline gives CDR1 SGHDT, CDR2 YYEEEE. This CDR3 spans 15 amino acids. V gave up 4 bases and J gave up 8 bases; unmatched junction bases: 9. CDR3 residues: CASSPPGQGLDEQFF. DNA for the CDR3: TGTGCCAGCAGCCCACCGGGACAGGGGTTGGATGAGCAGTTCTTC.

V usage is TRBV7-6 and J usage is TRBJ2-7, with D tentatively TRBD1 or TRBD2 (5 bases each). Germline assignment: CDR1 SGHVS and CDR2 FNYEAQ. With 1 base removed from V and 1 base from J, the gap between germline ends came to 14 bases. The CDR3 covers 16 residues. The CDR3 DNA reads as TGTGCCAGCAGCTTAGGTAGGGGTCGGAGGTCCTACGAGCAGTACTTC. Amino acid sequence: CASSLGRGRRSYEQYF.

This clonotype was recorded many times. The CDR3 DNA sequence: TGCAGCGTTGATGCGGGGAGCTCCTACAATGAGCAGTTCTTC. This sequence encodes CSVDAGSSYNEQFF. The chain links TRBV29-1 to TRBJ2-1; possible D gene TRBD2, 6 bases. Germline V gene sequence: CDR1 SQVTM, CDR2 ANQGSEA. V lost 3 bases to trimming and J lost 0 bases, with 9 bases between them. The CDR3 runs to 14 residues.

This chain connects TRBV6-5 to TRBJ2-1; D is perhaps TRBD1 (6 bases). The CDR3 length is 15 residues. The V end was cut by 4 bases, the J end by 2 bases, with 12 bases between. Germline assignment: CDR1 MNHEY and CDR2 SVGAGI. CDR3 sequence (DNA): TGTGCCAGCAGTTCTCAGGGGATCACCTACAATGAGCAGTTCTTC. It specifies CASSSQGITYNEQFF.

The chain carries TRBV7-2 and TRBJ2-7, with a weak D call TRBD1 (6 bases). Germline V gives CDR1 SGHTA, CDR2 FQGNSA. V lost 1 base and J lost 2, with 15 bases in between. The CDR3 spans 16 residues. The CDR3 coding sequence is TGTGCCAGCAGCTTAGTTACCCAGGGGATGCCCTACGAGCAGTACTTC. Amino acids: CASSLVTQGMPYEQYF.

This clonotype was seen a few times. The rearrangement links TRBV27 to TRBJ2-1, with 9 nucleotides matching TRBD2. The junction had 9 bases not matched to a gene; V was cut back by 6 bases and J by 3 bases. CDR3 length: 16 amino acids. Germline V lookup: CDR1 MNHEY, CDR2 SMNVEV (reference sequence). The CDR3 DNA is TGTGCCAGCAGGGCCCCCGGGACTAGCAGCTACAATGAGCAGTTCTTC. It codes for CASRAPGTSSYNEQFF.

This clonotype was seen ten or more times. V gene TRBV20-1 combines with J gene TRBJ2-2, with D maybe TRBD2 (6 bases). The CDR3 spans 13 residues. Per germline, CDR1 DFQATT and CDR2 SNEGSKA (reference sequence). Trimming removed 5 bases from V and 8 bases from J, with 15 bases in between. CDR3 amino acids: CSAQDYSSGELFF. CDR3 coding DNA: TGCAGTGCTCAGGACTATTCATCTGGGGAGCTGTTTTTT.

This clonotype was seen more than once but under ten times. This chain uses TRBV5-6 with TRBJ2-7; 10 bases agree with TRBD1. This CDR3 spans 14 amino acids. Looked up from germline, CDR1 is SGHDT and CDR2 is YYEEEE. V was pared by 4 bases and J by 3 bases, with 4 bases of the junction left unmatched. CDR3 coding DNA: TGTGCCAGCAGCCGAGGACAGGGGGACTACGAGCAGTACTTC. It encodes CASSRGQGDYEQYF.

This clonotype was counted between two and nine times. CDR3 nucleotides: TGTGCCAGCAGCCTGCTTACGACCTGGGGGAATGAGCAGTTCTTC. Translating gives CASSLLTTWGNEQFF. This chain uses TRBV5-6 with TRBJ2-1, with D tentatively TRBD1 or TRBD2 (5 bases each). This CDR3 has 15 amino acids. The germline V gene has CDR1 SGHDT and CDR2 YYEEEE. Trimming left V 4 bases short and J 7 bases short, with 18 bases between.

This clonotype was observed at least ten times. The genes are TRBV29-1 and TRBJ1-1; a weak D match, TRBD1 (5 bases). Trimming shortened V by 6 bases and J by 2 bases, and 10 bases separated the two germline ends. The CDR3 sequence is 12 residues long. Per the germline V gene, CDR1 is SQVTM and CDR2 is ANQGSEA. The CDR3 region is CSVGPFNTEAFF. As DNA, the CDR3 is TGCAGCGTGGGACCATTTAACACTGAAGCTTTCTTT.

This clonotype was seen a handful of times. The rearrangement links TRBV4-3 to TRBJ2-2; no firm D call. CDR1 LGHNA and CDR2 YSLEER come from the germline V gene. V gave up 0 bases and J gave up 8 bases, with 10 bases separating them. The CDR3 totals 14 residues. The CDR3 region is CASSQESGTGELFF. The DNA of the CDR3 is TGCGCCAGCAGCCAAGAGTCCGGAACTGGGGAGCTGTTTTTT.

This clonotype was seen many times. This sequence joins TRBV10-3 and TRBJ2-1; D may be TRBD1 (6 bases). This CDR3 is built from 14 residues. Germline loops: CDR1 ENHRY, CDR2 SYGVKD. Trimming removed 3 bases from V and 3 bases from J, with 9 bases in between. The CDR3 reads CAISDWTDYNEQFF. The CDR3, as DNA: TGTGCCATCAGTGACTGGACAGACTACAATGAGCAGTTCTTC.

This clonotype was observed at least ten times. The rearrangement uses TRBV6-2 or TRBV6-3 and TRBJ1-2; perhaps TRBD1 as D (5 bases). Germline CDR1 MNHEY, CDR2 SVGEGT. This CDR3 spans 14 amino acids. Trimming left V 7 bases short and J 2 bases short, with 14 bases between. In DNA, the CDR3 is TGTGCCAGCACTAACCGGGGGGTGAACTATGGCTACACCTTC. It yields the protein CASTNRGVNYGYTF.

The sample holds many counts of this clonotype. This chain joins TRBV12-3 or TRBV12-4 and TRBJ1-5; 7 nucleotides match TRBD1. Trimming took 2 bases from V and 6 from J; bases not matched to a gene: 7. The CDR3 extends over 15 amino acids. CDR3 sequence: CASSLSDREAQPQHF. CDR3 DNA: TGTGCCAGCAGTTTATCAGACAGGGAGGCTCAGCCCCAGCATTTT.

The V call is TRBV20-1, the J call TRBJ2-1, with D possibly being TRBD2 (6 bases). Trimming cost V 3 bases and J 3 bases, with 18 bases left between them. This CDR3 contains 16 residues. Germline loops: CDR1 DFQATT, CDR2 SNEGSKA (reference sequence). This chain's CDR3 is CSARVKTSPIYNEQFF. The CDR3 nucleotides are TGCAGTGCTAGGGTCAAAACTAGCCCGATCTACAATGAGCAGTTCTTC.

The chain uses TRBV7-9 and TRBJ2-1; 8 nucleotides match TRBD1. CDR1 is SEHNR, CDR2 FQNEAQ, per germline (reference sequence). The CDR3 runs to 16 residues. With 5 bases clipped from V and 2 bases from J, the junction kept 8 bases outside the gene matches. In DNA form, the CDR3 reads TGTGCCAGCAGCCCAAGGGAGGACAGGGCCTACAATGAGCAGTTCTTC. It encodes CASSPREDRAYNEQFF.

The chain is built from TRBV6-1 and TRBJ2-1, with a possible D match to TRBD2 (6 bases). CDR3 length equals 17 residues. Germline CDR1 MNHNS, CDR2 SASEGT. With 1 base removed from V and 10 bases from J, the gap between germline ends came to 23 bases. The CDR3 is CASSEEETSLSFGEQFF. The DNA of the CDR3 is TGTGCCAGCAGTGAAGAAGAGACTAGTCTAAGCTTCGGGGAGCAGTTCTTC.

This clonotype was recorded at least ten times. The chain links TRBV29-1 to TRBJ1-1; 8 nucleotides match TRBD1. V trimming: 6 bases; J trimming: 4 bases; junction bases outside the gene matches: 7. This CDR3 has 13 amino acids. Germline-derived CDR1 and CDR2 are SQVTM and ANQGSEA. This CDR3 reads CSVHRGMGTEAFF. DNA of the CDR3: TGCAGCGTACACAGGGGGATGGGCACTGAAGCTTTCTTT.

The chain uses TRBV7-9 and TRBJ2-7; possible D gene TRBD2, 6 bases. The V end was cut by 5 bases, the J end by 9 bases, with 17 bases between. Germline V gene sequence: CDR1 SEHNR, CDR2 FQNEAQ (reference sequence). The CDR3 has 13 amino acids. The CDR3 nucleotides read TGTGCCAGCAGCCCTCCACCGGGGGTAACGCAGTACTTC. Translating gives CASSPPPGVTQYF. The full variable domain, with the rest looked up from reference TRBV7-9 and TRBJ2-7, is DTGVSQNPRHKITKRGQNVTFRCDPISEHNRLYWYRQTLGQGPEFLTYFQNEAQLEKSRLLSDRFSAERPKGSFSTLEIQRTEQGDSAMYLCASSPPPGVTQYFGPGTRLTVT.

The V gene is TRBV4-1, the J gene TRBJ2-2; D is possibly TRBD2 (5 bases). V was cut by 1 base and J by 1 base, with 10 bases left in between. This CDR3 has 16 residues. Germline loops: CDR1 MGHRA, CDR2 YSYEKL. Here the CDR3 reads CASSQGRDKNTGELFF. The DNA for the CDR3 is TGCGCCAGCAGCCAAGGTCGGGATAAGAACACCGGGGAGCTGTTTTTT.

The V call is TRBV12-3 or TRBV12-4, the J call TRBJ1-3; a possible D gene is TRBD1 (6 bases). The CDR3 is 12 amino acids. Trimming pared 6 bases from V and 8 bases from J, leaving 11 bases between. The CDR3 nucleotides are TGTGCCAGCAGCCCACAGGGTTACACCATATATTTT. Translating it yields CASSPQGYTIYF.

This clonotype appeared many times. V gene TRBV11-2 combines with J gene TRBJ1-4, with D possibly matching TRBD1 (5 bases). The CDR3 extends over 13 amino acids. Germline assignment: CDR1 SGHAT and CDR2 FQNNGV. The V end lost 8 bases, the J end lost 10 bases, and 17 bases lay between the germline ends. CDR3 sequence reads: CASGGEGRAKLFF. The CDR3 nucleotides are TGTGCCAGCGGGGGAGAAGGAAGGGCAAAACTGTTTTTT.